This TCR beta chain originates from a study of T cells in women clearing cervical HPV infection. In the study overall: Controls' single incident HPV16 infection cleared within 12 months without precancer. Controls gave blood once infection was undetectable; cases at lesion identification. General study findings and limits: A classifier using richness and V gene abundances reached an AUC of roughly 0.8.

Sequenced by immunoSEQ multiplex PCR; TCRdb stores in-frame clones only, minus some. The table for this sample gives around 30,000 clones. On this clone itself: Its target is not known. The read stops 3 residues short of the end of the CDR3; the missing end is completed from the germline J gene.

J lost 0 bases, V lost 6 bases, and 6 bases had no gene match. The CDR3 has 16 amino acids. The germline gives CDR1 SNHLY, CDR2 FYNNEI. Specimen: blood buffy coat. V and J are TRBV2 and TRBJ2-3; 10 bases are a match to TRBD2. The TCR sequence derives from a woman aged 18 to 75 with a cervical HPV16 infection that either progressed to CIN3+ or cleared (not recorded which). The CDR3 loop reads CASSLGLAASTDTQYF. Incomplete CDR3 DNA: TGTGCCAGCAGCCTCGGACTAGCGGCTAGCACAGATACG.